Below are 13 T cell receptor beta chains sequenced from a single sample in a study of Tregs in tolerant kidney transplant recipients. Profiling relied on immunoSEQ multiplex PCR, and the TCRdb table lists in-frame clones only, not all of them. The repertoire holds around 16,000 clones, with more than 80% as singletons. Input material: CD8+ T cells from blood. These receptors all stem from a human donor in good health.

The chain has TRBV14 and TRBJ2-2; 10 bases match TRBD2. Germline V CDR1 and CDR2: SGHDN, FVKESK. V was clipped by 0 bases and J by 0 bases; unmatched bases: 13. The CDR3 covers 21 residues. The CDR3 reads CASSQDWVSGRTPANTGELFF. CDR3 coding DNA: TGTGCCAGCAGCCAAGATTGGGTTAGCGGGAGGACCCCCGCGAACACCGGGGAGCTGTTTTTT.

The chain employs TRBV7-8 and TRBJ2-7; D is unclear. In germline, CDR1 is SGHVS, CDR2 FQNEAQ. The CDR3 sequence is 11 residues long. The V end was cut by 1 base, the J end by 6 bases, with 4 bases between. CDR3 region: CASSLGPEQYF. The CDR3 DNA sequence: TGTGCCAGCAGCTTAGGTCCCGAGCAGTACTTC. Combining the CDR3 with reference TRBV7-8 and TRBJ2-7 gives the whole variable domain GAGVSQSPRYKVAKRGQDVALRCDPISGHVSLFWYQQALGQGPEFLTYFQNEAQLDKSGLPSDRFFAERPEGSVSTLKIQRTQQEDSAVYLCASSLGPEQYFGPGTRLTVT.

This clone showed up just once. The chain recombines TRBV19 with TRBJ2-1; a possible D gene is TRBD1 (6 bases). Trimming cost V 10 bases and J 7 bases, with 17 bases left between them. This CDR3 comprises 13 residues. Germline V gives CDR1 LNHDA, CDR2 SQIVND (reference sequence). CDR3 DNA: TGTGCCACCTCGGGACACCAACAGAATGAGCAGTTCTTC. Protein sequence: CATSGHQQNEQFF.

Concerning this clone itself: One junction end does not reproduce the germline sequence, and a read error may be involved. The chain combines TRBV5-1 with TRBJ2-7, with D possibly TRBD1 on 5 matching bases. The germline V gene encodes CDR1 SGHRS and CDR2 YFSETQ. This CDR3 region has 13 residues. This CDR3 is CASSLDISYEQYF. The CDR3 nucleotides are TGCGCCAGCAGTTTGGACATTTCCTACGAGCAGTACTTC.

The chain has TRBV30 and TRBJ2-1; TRBD2 matches 11 bases. The CDR3 is made up of 18 amino acids. Germline V gene lookup returns CDR1 GTSNPN and CDR2 SVGIG (reference sequence). J gave up 0 bases and V 2 bases, and 9 bases lay outside the gene matches. The CDR3 DNA follows: TGTGCCTGGAGTTGGCTAGCGGGAGGCCCTAGCTCCTACAATGAGCAGTTCTTC. Protein: CAWSWLAGGPSSYNEQFF.

V gene TRBV14 combines with J gene TRBJ1-1, with 7 bases identical to TRBD1. V lost 3 bases and J lost 0; bases outside the gene matches: 7. The germline gives CDR1 SGHDN, CDR2 FVKESK. The CDR3 length is 16 residues. CDR3 sequence reads: CASSHDPGQLNTEAFF. Here the CDR3 DNA reads TGTGCCAGCAGCCATGACCCGGGACAGTTGAACACTGAAGCTTTCTTT. Combining the CDR3 with reference TRBV14 and TRBJ1-1 gives the whole variable domain EAGVTQFPSHSVIEKGQTVTLRCDPISGHDNLYWYRRVMGKEIKFLLHFVKESKQDESGMPNNRFLAERTGGTYSTLKVQPAELEDSGVYFCASSHDPGQLNTEAFFGQGTRLTVV.

This chain uses TRBV4-3 with TRBJ1-1, with D possibly TRBD1 on 5 matching bases. V was cut by 0 bases and J by 5 bases, with 13 bases left in between. The CDR3 has 15 residues. In germline, CDR1 is LGHNA, CDR2 YSLEER. The CDR3 DNA follows: TGCGCCAGCAGCCAAGATAGTCAGGGCGGAACTGAAGCTTTCTTT. Its protein product is CASSQDSQGGTEAFF.

This chain joins TRBV19 and TRBJ2-3; 7 bases agree with TRBD2. Losses at the gene ends were 6 bases for V and 3 bases for J; bases not matched to a gene: 6. The CDR3 has 14 residues. Germline CDR1 and CDR2: LNHDA and SQIVND (reference sequence). The CDR3, as DNA: TGTGCCAGTAGCCCAGGCGGGGGAACAGATACGCAGTATTTT. As protein: CASSPGGGTDTQYF.

V gene TRBV4-3 combines with J gene TRBJ2-3; D is undetermined. Deletions cut 0 bases from V and 5 bases from J, with 18 bases between. The CDR3 contains 17 residues. CDR1 LGHNA and CDR2 YSLEER come from the germline V gene. The CDR3 spells CASSQEVPMAARDTQYF. The DNA for the CDR3 is TGCGCCAGCAGCCAAGAAGTACCCATGGCAGCGCGAGATACGCAGTATTTT.

The chain is built from TRBV27 and TRBJ2-3; D may be TRBD1 or TRBD2 (6 bases each). V was shortened by 8 bases and J by 3 bases, with 12 bases between the two germline ends. Germline V gives CDR1 MNHEY, CDR2 SMNVEV (reference sequence). This CDR3 spans 13 amino acids. Here the CDR3 reads CASGLQGTDTQYF. The CDR3 DNA follows: TGTGCCAGCGGACTACAGGGAACAGATACGCAGTATTTT.

Only one count was recorded for this clone. The rearrangement uses TRBV4-3 and TRBJ2-7; maybe TRBD2 (5 bases). V was trimmed by 0 bases and J by 4 bases, leaving 16 bases between them. Germline loops: CDR1 LGHNA, CDR2 YSLEER. CDR3 length: 16 amino acids. The CDR3 DNA is TGCGCCAGCAGCCAAGAGGTGGTGGAGGTTTGGTACGAGCAGTACTTC. Translating it yields CASSQEVVEVWYEQYF.

The chain links TRBV7-6 to TRBJ2-3, with unresolved D. V was clipped by 5 bases and J by 5 bases, with 11 bases between them. CDR3 length: 13 residues. Looked up from germline, CDR1 is SGHVS and CDR2 is FNYEAQ. The CDR3 DNA sequence: TGTGCCAGCAGCCCATCCTCCATAGATACGCAGTATTTT. It translates to CASSPSSIDTQYF.

The J gene is TRBJ2-7, the V gene TRBV30; 14 bases agree with TRBD2. J gave up 3 bases and V 5 bases, and 3 bases lay outside the gene matches. The CDR3 is made up of 14 amino acids. CDR1 and CDR2 (germline): GTSNPN, SVGIG (reference sequence). The CDR3 sequence is CAWGLAGGGYEQYF. CDR3 nucleotide sequence: TGTGCCTGGGGACTAGCGGGAGGCGGCTACGAGCAGTACTTC.